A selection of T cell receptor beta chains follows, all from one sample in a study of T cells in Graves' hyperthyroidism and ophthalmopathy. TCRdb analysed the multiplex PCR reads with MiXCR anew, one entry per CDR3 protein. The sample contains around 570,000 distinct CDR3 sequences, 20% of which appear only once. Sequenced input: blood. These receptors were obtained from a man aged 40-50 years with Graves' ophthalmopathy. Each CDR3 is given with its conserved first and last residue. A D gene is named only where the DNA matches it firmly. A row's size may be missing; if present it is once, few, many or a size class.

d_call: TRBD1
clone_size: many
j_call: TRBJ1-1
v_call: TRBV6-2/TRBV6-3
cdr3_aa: CASSYTIGQGPNTEAFF
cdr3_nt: TGTGCCAGCAGTTACACCATCGGACAGGGACCCAACACTGAAGCTTTCTTT

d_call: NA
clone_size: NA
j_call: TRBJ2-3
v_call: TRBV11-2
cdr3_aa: CASSLGTFTDTQYF
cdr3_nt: TGTGCCAGCAGCTTAGGTACTTTCACAGATACGCAGTATTTT

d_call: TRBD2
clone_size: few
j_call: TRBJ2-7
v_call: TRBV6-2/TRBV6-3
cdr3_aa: CASSYPLAGGGLEQYF
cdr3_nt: TGTGCCAGCAGTTACCCTCTCGCGGGAGGGGGGCTCGAGCAGTACTTC

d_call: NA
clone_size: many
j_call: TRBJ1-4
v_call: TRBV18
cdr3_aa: CATGRRANEKLFF
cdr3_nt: TGTGCCACCGGGAGGCGTGCTAATGAAAAACTGTTTTTT

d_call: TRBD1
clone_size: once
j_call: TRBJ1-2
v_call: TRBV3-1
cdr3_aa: CASSLVGTGFGYTF
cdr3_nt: TGTGCCAGCAGCCTCGTGGGGACAGGGTTTGGCTACACCTTC

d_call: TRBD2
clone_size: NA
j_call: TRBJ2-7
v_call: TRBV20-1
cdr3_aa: CSARSLGWKAGEGGYEQYF
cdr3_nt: TGCAGTGCTCGCAGCCTCGGATGGAAAGCGGGAGAAGGGGGTTACGAGCAGTACTTC

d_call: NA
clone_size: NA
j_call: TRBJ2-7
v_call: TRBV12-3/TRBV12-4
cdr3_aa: CASSVAEGGSYNEQYF
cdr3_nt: TGTGCCAGCAGCGTAGCAGAGGGGGGATCCTACAATGAGCAGTACTTC

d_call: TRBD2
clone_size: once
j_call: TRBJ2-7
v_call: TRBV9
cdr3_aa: CASSVDPSGSTYEQYF
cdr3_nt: TGTGCCAGCAGCGTAGATCCTAGCGGGTCGACCTACGAGCAGTACTTC

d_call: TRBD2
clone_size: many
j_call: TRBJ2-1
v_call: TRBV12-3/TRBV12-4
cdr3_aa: CASNLAGGSGEQFF
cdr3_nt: TGTGCCAGCAATCTAGCGGGGGGATCGGGTGAGCAGTTCTTC

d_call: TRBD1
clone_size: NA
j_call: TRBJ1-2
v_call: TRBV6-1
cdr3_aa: CASRSRGNYGYTF
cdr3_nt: TGTGCCAGCAGATCCAGGGGGAACTATGGCTACACCTTC

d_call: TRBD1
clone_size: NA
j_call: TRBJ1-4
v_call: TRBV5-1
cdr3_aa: CASSYQGANEKLFF
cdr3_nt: TGCGCCAGCAGCTACCAGGGGGCTAATGAAAAACTGTTTTTT

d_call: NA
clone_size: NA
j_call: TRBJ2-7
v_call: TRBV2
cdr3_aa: CASRPTGGEEQYF
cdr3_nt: TGTGCCAGCAGACCGACAGGAGGTGAGGAGCAGTACTTC

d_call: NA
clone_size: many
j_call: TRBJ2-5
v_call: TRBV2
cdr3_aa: CASNRRPGTGQETQYF
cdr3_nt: TGTGCCAGCAACCGGAGGCCAGGGACGGGCCAAGAGACCCAGTACTTC

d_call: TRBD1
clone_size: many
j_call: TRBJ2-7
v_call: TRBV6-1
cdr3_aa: CASSPQPGQGFNEQYF
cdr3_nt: TGTGCCAGCAGTCCTCAACCGGGACAGGGTTTCAACGAGCAGTACTTC

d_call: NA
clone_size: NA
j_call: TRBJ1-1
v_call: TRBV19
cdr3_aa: CASSIGSKSEAFF
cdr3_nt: TGTGCCAGTAGTATAGGAAGTAAGAGTGAAGCTTTCTTT

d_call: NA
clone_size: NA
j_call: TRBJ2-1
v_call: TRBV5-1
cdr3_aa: CATLGPSDEQFF
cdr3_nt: TGCGCCACCTTGGGGCCCTCGGATGAGCAGTTCTTC

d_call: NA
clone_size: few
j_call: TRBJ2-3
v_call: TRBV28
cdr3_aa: CAGGPSTDTQYF
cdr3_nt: TGTGCCGGAGGGCCCAGCACAGATACGCAGTATTTT

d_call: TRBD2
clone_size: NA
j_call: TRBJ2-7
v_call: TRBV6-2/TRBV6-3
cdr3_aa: CASSYLNGGRSYEQYF
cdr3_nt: TGTGCCAGCAGTTACCTGAATGGCGGGAGATCCTACGAGCAGTACTTC

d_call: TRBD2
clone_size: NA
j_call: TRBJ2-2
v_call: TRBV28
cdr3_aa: CASSQRAGDTGELFF
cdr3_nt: TGTGCCAGCAGTCAACGGGCGGGGGACACCGGGGAGCTGTTTTTT

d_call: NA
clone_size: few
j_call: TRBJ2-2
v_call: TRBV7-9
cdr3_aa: CASTGQTYTGELFF
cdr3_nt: TGTGCCAGCACAGGACAGACTTACACCGGGGAGCTGTTTTTT

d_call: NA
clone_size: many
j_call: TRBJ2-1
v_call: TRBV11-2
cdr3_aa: CASSLVPTGPAHWQFF
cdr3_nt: TGTGCCAGCAGCTTGGTCCCCACTGGACCAGCCCATTGGCAGTTCTTC

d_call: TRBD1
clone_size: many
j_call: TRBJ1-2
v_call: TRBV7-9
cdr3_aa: CASSLAFQGQGSYGYTF
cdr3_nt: TGTGCCAGCAGCTTAGCATTCCAGGGACAGGGGAGCTATGGCTACACCTTC

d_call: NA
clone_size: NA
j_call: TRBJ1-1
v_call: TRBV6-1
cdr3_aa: CASTPPGLPLGAFF
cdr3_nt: TGTGCCAGCACCCCCCCGGGACTACCCCTGGGGGCTTTCTTT

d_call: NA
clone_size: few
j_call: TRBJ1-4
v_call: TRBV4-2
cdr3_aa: CASSQVTGKGGNEKLFF
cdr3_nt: TGTGCCAGCAGCCAAGTCACAGGGAAAGGGGGGAATGAAAAACTGTTTTTT

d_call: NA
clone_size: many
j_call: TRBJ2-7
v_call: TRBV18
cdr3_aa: CASSSRGTRVASYEQYF
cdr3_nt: TGTGCCAGCTCATCCAGAGGGACCCGGGTGGCCTCCTACGAGCAGTACTTC

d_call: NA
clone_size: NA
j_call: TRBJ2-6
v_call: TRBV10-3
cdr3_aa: CAIRDPGSSGANVLTF
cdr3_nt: TGTGCCATCAGGGACCCCGGGAGCTCTGGGGCCAACGTCCTGACTTTC

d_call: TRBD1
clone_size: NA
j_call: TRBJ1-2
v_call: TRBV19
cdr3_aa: CASSRLQGLYGYTF
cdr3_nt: TGTGCCAGTAGTAGACTACAGGGGCTCTATGGCTACACCTTC

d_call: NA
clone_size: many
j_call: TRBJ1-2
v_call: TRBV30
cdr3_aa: CAWSVPPRGNKGYTF
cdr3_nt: TGTGCCTGGAGTGTACCTCCCCGGGGTAATAAGGGCTACACCTTC

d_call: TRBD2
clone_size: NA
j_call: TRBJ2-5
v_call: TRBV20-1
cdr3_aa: CSATRLAGVGETQYF
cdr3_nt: TGCAGTGCCACCAGACTAGCGGGAGTTGGAGAGACCCAGTACTTC

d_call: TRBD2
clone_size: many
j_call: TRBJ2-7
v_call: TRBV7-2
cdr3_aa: CASSSRTSGFSYEQYF
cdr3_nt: TGTGCCAGCAGCTCAAGGACTAGCGGGTTCTCCTACGAGCAGTACTTC

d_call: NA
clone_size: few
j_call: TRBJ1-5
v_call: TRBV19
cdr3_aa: CASSLGRPGGIRNQPQHF
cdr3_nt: TGTGCCAGTAGCCTGGGTCGGCCGGGGGGAATTCGAAATCAGCCCCAGCATTTT

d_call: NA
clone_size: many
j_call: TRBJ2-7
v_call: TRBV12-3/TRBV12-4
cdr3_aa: CASTIGPVTYEQYF
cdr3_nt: TGTGCCAGCACCATAGGCCCGGTCACCTACGAGCAGTACTTC

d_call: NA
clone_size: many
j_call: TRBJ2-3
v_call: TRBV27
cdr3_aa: CASSLVPHTDTQYF
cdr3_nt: TGTGCCAGCAGTTTAGTCCCTCACACAGATACGCAGTATTTT

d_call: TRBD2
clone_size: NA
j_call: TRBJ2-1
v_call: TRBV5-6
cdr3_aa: CASSGGAYNEQFF
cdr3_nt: TGTGCCAGCAGCGGGGGGGCCTACAATGAGCAGTTCTTC

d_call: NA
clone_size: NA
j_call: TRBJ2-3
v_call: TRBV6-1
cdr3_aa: CAAGGSPSWDTQYF
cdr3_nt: TGTGCCGCGGGTGGGAGTCCTTCTTGGGATACGCAGTATTTT

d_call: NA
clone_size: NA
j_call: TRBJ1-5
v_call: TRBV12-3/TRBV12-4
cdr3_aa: CASSLGRDNQPQHF
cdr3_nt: TGTGCCAGCAGTTTAGGACGGGACAATCAGCCCCAGCATTTT

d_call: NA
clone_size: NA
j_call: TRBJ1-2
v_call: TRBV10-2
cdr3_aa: CASNPWGAHYGYTF
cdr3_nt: TGCGCCAGTAATCCCTGGGGGGCTCACTATGGCTACACCTTC

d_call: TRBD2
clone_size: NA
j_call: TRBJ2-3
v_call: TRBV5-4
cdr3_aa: CASSLKAGGATDTQYF
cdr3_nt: TGTGCCAGCAGCTTGAAGGCGGGGGGCGCAACAGATACGCAGTATTTT

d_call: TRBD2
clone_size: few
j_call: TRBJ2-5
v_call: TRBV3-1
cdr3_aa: CASSPVPGLAGGQETQYF
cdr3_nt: TGTGCCAGCAGCCCAGTCCCGGGACTAGCGGGAGGGCAAGAGACCCAGTACTTC

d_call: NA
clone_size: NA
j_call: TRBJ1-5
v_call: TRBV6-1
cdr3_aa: CASRSVYSNQPQHF
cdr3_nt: TGTGCCAGCAGGTCTGTTTATAGCAATCAGCCCCAGCATTTT

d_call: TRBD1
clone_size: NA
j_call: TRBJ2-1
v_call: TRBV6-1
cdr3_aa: CASLWAGGNNEQFF
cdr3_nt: TGTGCCAGCCTATGGGCAGGGGGCAATAATGAGCAGTTCTTC

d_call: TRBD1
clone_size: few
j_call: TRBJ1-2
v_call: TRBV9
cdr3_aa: CASSVGHRGNYGYTF
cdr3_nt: TGTGCCAGCAGCGTAGGGCACAGGGGAAACTATGGCTACACCTTC

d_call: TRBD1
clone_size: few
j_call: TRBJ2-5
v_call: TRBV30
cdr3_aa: CAWSPEGTGGRETQYF
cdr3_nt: TGTGCCTGGAGTCCGGAAGGGACAGGGGGCAGGGAGACCCAGTACTTC

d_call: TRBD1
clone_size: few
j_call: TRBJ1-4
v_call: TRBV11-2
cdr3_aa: CASSLETGGREKLFF
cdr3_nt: TGTGCCAGCAGCTTAGAAACAGGGGGGCGAGAAAAACTGTTTTTT

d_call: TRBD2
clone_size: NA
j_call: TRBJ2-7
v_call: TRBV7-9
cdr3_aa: CASSSSGRAVEQYF
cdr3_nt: TGTGCCAGCAGCTCTAGCGGGAGGGCCGTCGAGCAGTACTTC